This TCR beta chain is from a study of blood T cell repertoires in COVID-19 (TCRdb year 2020). In terms of the full investigation: Samples from collaborators originated in the United States, Italy and Spain and spanned both the acute and convalescent phases of COVID-19. The prospective study material was composed of cDNA or gDNA derived from T cells, B-cell-depleted T cells, or PBMCs. Subjects who had been exposed to COVID-19, were actively infected with it, or had recovered from it provided the deeply sampled blood TCRbeta repertoires that made up the dataset. A freely available public database, intended as a resource for researchers studying the immune response to SARS-CoV-2, is where the repertoires were released. Samples were obtained from the ongoing ImmuneRACE study (first 160 participants) and from 1,254 subjects provided by 6 global collaborators. Sample metadata almost always included a de-identified subject ID, COVID-19 status, age in years and sex. Where HLA class I and class II types were available, the types were taken from metadata supplied by the sample provider, not from assay-based typing. Beyond this particular receptor, the publication reports: Clinical and demographic metadata were provided uncurated, with the amount varying by source and participant.

Worth noting for this clone: What antigen it recognizes has not been identified. Base-call qualities are not available, and no considerably larger clone is one nucleotide away.

Whole blood was collected in K2EDTA tubes by collaborating institutions according to the institutions' own protocols. Collaborator samples were shipped for TCRbeta analysis as frozen whole blood, isolated PBMCs, or DNA extracted from either sample type. TCRbeta CDR3 regions were amplified from genomic DNA using the immunoSEQ Assay, a bias-controlled multiplex PCR. Per the source publication's procedure: Within the assay, amplification of reference gene primers was used to estimate how many nucleated cells each sample contained. To quantify the absolute abundance of each unique TCRbeta CDR3 rearrangement, sequence reads were collapsed and filtered. Productive Simpson clonality was computed per sample as the square root of Simpson's diversity index over productive rearrangements. As stored in TCRdb, this immuneACCESS dataset retains in-frame rearrangements with V and J assigned. A fraction of the clones does not appear; measured against another copy, unresolved V genes explain less than half of the discrepancy, and the remainder lacks a known reason. V, J and clone size are those of that table, while D and trimming were read from the DNA. This sample comprises hundreds of thousands of clones, approximately 91% of them detected only once. Of the sample, less than 10% is held by the ten largest clones.

Taken from the germline V gene, the CDR1 and CDR2 loops are SGHAT and FQNNGV. Unmatched junction bases come to 7, with V trimmed by 6 bases and J by 2 bases. From cysteine to phenylalanine, the CDR3 is 15 amino acids long. Solely the CDR3 DNA is kept, with 45 bases framed from the first base. This clonotype originated in a man aged 18 to 29 with active or convalescent COVID-19. Sample: peripheral blood. The chain couples TRBV11-2 to TRBJ2-7; 10 of the junction bases match TRBD1. For the CDR3, the sequence is CASRRTGTGAYEQYF. The DNA reads TGTGCCAGCAGACGGACTGGGACAGGGGCCTACGAGCAGTACTTC.